These 32 T cell receptor beta chains originate from one sample sequenced in a study of beta chain features in type 1 diabetes. Reverse transcription of all isolated RNA meant that expressed TCRB transcripts were sequenced. Method: immunoSEQ multiplex PCR; TCRdb's copy keeps in-frame clones and lacks some. The sample has about 620,000 clones, around a sixth seen once. Sequences were obtained from naive CD4+ T cells from blood. Receptors were obtained from a young man in good health.

This clone was counted between two and nine times. The junction and the germline gene differ at one end; a read error may be behind it. The rearrangement links TRBV7-7 to TRBJ2-5, with 15 bases lining up with TRBD2. Germline CDR1 reads SSHAT; CDR2 reads FNYEAQ (reference sequence). The CDR3 length is 16 residues. CDR3 DNA: TGTGCTAGCAGCTTGGGACTAGCGGGGGGTCAAGAGACCCAGTACTTC. Residues: CASSLGLAGGQETQYF.

The rearrangement uses TRBV7-3 and TRBJ1-1, with TRBD1 matching 7 bases. The CDR3 length is 14 residues. CDR1 and CDR2 (germline): SGHTA, FQGTGA. V dropped 1 base and J dropped 7; count of bases not matched to a gene: 6. For the CDR3, the DNA is TGTGCCAGCAGCTTAAAGGGGGCGAGGGGTGAAGCTTTCTTT. Translating gives CASSLKGARGEAFF.

This chain connects TRBV4-2 to TRBJ2-3, with 12 nucleotides matching TRBD2. CDR1 is LGHNA and CDR2 is YNFKEQ in the germline V gene. The CDR3 totals 16 residues. The V and J ends lost 2 bases and 6 bases, in that order; junction bases with no gene match: 6. The CDR3 here is CASSQRTSGMVDTQYF. CDR3 in DNA: TGTGCCAGCAGCCAAAGGACTAGCGGGATGGTCGATACGCAGTATTTT.

This clone has only a few counts. The rearrangement links TRBV9 to TRBJ1-6, with D possibly being TRBD1 (5 bases). Germline values: CDR1 SGDLS, CDR2 YYNGEE. V shed 2 bases and J shed 13 bases, with 10 bases lying between them. The CDR3 has 12 amino acids. CDR3 loop: CASSVGEGPLHF. The CDR3, as DNA: TGTGCCAGCAGCGTGGGGGAAGGTCCCCTCCACTTT.

This clone was seen only a few times. V is TRBV28 and J is TRBJ2-4; no reliable D call. With 8 bases removed from V and 1 base from J, the gap between germline ends came to 6 bases. The germline gives CDR1 MDHEN, CDR2 SYDVKM. This CDR3 has 12 amino acids. The CDR3 DNA follows: TGTGCCAGCTCCCCGGCCAAAAACATTCAGTACTTC. Protein product: CASSPAKNIQYF.

V is TRBV28 and J is TRBJ2-1, with 7 bases lining up with TRBD1. In germline, CDR1 is MDHEN, CDR2 SYDVKM. The CDR3 runs to 11 residues. The V segment lost 5 bases and the J segment 12 bases; nucleotides outside the gene matches: 4. The CDR3 loop reads CASSKGQLQFF. The CDR3 DNA reads as TGTGCCAGCAGTAAGGGACAGTTGCAGTTCTTC.

This clone was counted between two and nine times. V gene TRBV9 combines with J gene TRBJ2-7, with 9 positions matching TRBD2. J lost 2 bases, V lost 7 bases, and 10 bases had no gene match. Germline V lookup: CDR1 SGDLS, CDR2 YYNGEE. This CDR3 contains 15 residues. CDR3 nucleotides: TGTGCCAGCGCAACCGGGACTAGCTTTCCCTACGAGCAGTACTTC. It translates to CASATGTSFPYEQYF.

This clone came up once. This chain joins TRBV7-2 and TRBJ1-5; 10 positions match TRBD1. Germline assignment: CDR1 SGHTA and CDR2 FQGNSA. Trimming at V came to 4 bases and at J to 1 base, leaving 13 bases not matched to a gene. CDR3 size: 19 residues. The chain's CDR3 is CASSYDRGQGYRSNQPQHF. CDR3 coding DNA: TGTGCCAGCAGCTACGACAGGGGGCAGGGTTATAGGAGCAATCAGCCCCAGCATTTT.

There are a few counts of this clone. The chain links TRBV6-6 to TRBJ2-2, with 8 bases fitting TRBD2. Germline lookup yields CDR1 MNHNY and CDR2 SVGAGI (reference sequence). The ends lost 6 bases at V and 6 bases at J; junction bases unmatched: 6. The CDR3 totals 14 residues. The CDR3 nucleotides read TGTGCCAGCAGAAACCCGGGGGGGTCCGGGGAGCTGTTTTTT. This translates into CASRNPGGSGELFF.

This clone has just a few counts. The gene calls are TRBV11-1 and TRBJ2-4, with D hard to call. The CDR3 is 15 amino acids. Germline values: CDR1 SGHAT, CDR2 FQDESV (reference sequence). The germline V and J ends were trimmed by 5 bases and 6 bases, with 17 bases remaining between them. CDR3 nucleotides: TGTGCCAGCAGCCATTCCGACGCAACGACAAACATTCAGTACTTC. Amino acids: CASSHSDATTNIQYF.

The rearrangement joins TRBV28 to TRBJ2-2; TRBD2 aligns across 10 bases. V dropped 9 bases and J dropped 2; count of bases not matched to a gene: 6. Germline V gene lookup returns CDR1 MDHEN and CDR2 SYDVKM. This CDR3 spans 15 amino acids. CDR3 in DNA: TGTGCCAGTGGGGTACTAGCGGGAAACACCGGGGAGCTGTTTTTT. Translated, it gives CASGVLAGNTGELFF.

This chain uses TRBV29-1 with TRBJ1-1; TRBD1 might be the D (5 bases). Germline assignment: CDR1 SQVTM and CDR2 ANQGSEA. V lost 3 bases and J 0 bases, leaving 11 bases between the germline ends. The CDR3 has 14 amino acids. The CDR3 is CSVDRARMNTEAFF. The CDR3 DNA sequence: TGCAGCGTTGACAGGGCCCGAATGAACACTGAAGCTTTCTTT.

Only a few counts were recorded for this clone. Here the CDR3 reads CASSYLAGVTETQYF. DNA for the CDR3: TGTGCCAGCAGTTATCTAGCGGGGGTGACTGAGACCCAGTACTTC. The gene calls are TRBV6-6 and TRBJ2-5; 10 positions match TRBD2. Trimming took 3 bases from V and 5 from J; bases not matched to a gene: 6. The CDR3 is 15 residues long. CDR1 and CDR2 (germline): MNHNY, SVGAGI (reference sequence).

This clone was recorded a few times. The rearrangement uses TRBV9 and TRBJ1-1; TRBD1 matches at 7 bases. Germline V gene data show CDR1 as SGDLS and CDR2 as YYNGEE. CDR3 length: 14 residues. With 4 bases clipped from V and 7 bases from J, the junction kept 10 bases outside the gene matches. The CDR3 DNA sequence: TGTGCCAGCAGCAACAGGGGAGCCAAGGGTGAAGCTTTCTTT. Translation gives CASSNRGAKGEAFF.

The chain couples TRBV7-2 to TRBJ2-7; maybe TRBD2 (5 bases). The germline V gene has CDR1 SGHTA and CDR2 FQGNSA. V lost 7 bases, J lost 1 base, and 17 bases lay in between. This CDR3 has 15 residues. DNA of the CDR3: TGTGCCAGCAACGCCGATTCCAGAGGGTCCTACGAGCAGTACTTC. It specifies CASNADSRGSYEQYF.

This sequence joins TRBV23-1 and TRBJ1-3, with TRBD1 identical over 8 bases. TRBV23-1 is an open reading frame, and its role is uncertain. The CDR3 is 20 residues long. J was trimmed by 0 bases and V by 4 bases; bases with no gene match: 17. CDR3 nucleotide sequence: TGCGCCAGCAGTCCCAGACGGCAGGACAGGGCTTTTCGCTCTGGAAACACCATATATTTT. It specifies CASSPRRQDRAFRSGNTIYF.

This clone has more than one count but fewer than ten. The V gene is TRBV11-2, the J gene TRBJ2-3; maybe TRBD2 (5 bases). CDR3 size: 16 residues. Germline CDR1 is SGHAT and CDR2 is FQNNGV. Between the trimmed V and J ends, which lost 3 bases and 1 base, there was a span of 14 bases. The CDR3 coding sequence is TGTGCCAGCAGCTTTCGGGGAACCCCTGGCACAGATACGCAGTATTTT. Translating gives CASSFRGTPGTDTQYF.

The rearrangement joins TRBV5-4 to TRBJ1-2; D is unresolved. Per germline, CDR1 SGHNT and CDR2 YYREEE (reference sequence). The V gene lost 3 bases and the J gene lost 4 bases, with 7 bases spanning the gap. The CDR3 loop spans 12 amino acids. Here the CDR3 reads CASSSLAYGYTF. For the CDR3, the DNA is TGTGCCAGCAGCTCCCTTGCCTATGGCTACACCTTC.

A few counts support this clone. J is TRBJ2-1 and V is TRBV7-2; 13 nucleotides agree with TRBD2. Germline CDR1 reads SGHTA; CDR2 reads FQGNSA. After removal of 1 base from V and 1 base from J, the junction contained 4 bases not matched to a gene. The CDR3 runs to 18 residues. CDR3 amino acids: CASSLGLAGGWSYNEQFF. The CDR3 DNA follows: TGTGCCAGCAGCTTAGGACTAGCGGGGGGCTGGTCCTACAATGAGCAGTTCTTC.

The V and J genes are TRBV7-2 and TRBJ2-7, with 11 bases matching TRBD2. This CDR3 is built from 16 residues. Germline V gives CDR1 SGHTA, CDR2 FQGNSA. V dropped 0 bases and J dropped 6; count of bases not matched to a gene: 7. In nucleotides, the CDR3 is TGTGCCAGCAGCTTAGCAACTAGCGGGAGTATCGGCGAGCAGTACTTC. This gives the protein CASSLATSGSIGEQYF. The full variable domain, in which reference TRBV7-2 and TRBJ2-7 provide the parts outside the CDR3, is GAGVSQSPSNKVTEKGKDVELRCDPISGHTALYWYRQSLGQGLEFLIYFQGNSAPDKSGLPSDRFSAERTGGSVSTLTIQRTQQEDSAVYLCASSLATSGSIGEQYFGPGTRLTVT.

This clone was observed a few times. The rearrangement links TRBV18 to TRBJ2-1; the D gene is possibly TRBD2 (6 bases). Trimming cost V 3 bases and J 3 bases, with 15 bases left between them. The CDR3 loop spans 16 amino acids. CDR1 and CDR2 (germline): KGHSH, LQKENI. CDR3 loop: CASSPSFGGYYNEQFF. The CDR3 nucleotides are TGTGCCAGCTCACCTTCATTCGGGGGTTACTACAATGAGCAGTTCTTC. Full variable domain (missing parts from reference TRBV18 and TRBJ2-1): NAGVMQNPRHLVRRRGQEARLRCSPMKGHSHVYWYRQLPEEGLKFMVYLQKENIIDESGMPKERFSAEFPKEGPSILRIQQVVRGDSAAYFCASSPSFGGYYNEQFFGPGTRLTVL.

The rearrangement links TRBV5-6 to TRBJ1-1, with D hard to call. Per the germline V gene, CDR1 is SGHDT and CDR2 is YYEEEE. Deletions cut 5 bases from V and 1 base from J, with 6 bases between. The CDR3 sequence is 12 residues long. Here the CDR3 reads CASSRWNTEAFF. The CDR3 DNA reads as TGTGCCAGCAGTCGCTGGAACACTGAAGCTTTCTTT.

Concerning this clone itself: This sample includes further DNA sequences coding for the same CDR3. CDR3 protein: CASSLGPGANYGYTF. The CDR3, as DNA: TGTGCCAGCAGCCTGGGGCCCGGGGCTAACTATGGCTACACCTTC. This sequence joins TRBV7-2 and TRBJ1-2; possible D gene TRBD1, 5 bases. V lost 5 bases to trimming and J lost 0 bases, with 13 bases between them. This CDR3 spans 15 amino acids. Germline V CDR1 and CDR2: SGHTA, FQGNSA.

This chain connects TRBV4-3 to TRBJ1-1; TRBD1 matches 7 bases. J was trimmed by 4 bases and V by 4 bases; bases with no gene match: 9. Germline loops: CDR1 LGHNA, CDR2 YSLEER. The CDR3 runs to 15 residues. CDR3 sequence: CASSRETGAGTEAFF. The CDR3 DNA is TGCGCCAGCAGCCGGGAAACAGGGGCCGGCACTGAAGCTTTCTTT.

This clone was seen a handful of times. This chain uses TRBV12-5 with TRBJ1-1; possibly TRBD1 for D (6 bases). CDR3 size: 13 residues. CDR1 LGHNT and CDR2 FRNRAP come from the germline V gene. V lost 0 bases to trimming and J lost 5 bases, with 7 bases between them. The CDR3 DNA follows: TGTGCTAGTGGTTTGGTAGGGGGGACTGAAGCTTTCTTT. Residues: CASGLVGGTEAFF.

V gene TRBV5-6 combines with J gene TRBJ1-6; D not certain. Trimming pared 1 base from V and 12 bases from J, leaving 5 bases between. The V gene's germline CDR1 is SGHDT and CDR2 YYEEEE. The CDR3 runs 11 residues. The CDR3 loop reads CASSLSGPLHF. In DNA form, the CDR3 reads TGTGCCAGCAGCTTGTCAGGACCCCTCCACTTT. The whole variable domain, remainder taken from reference TRBV5-6 and TRBJ1-6, is DAGVTQSPTHLIKTRGQQVTLRCSPKSGHDTVSWYQQALGQGPQFIFQYYEEEERQRGNFPDRFSGHQFPNYSSELNVNALLLGDSALYLCASSLSGPLHFGNGTRLTVT.

The chain links TRBV30 to TRBJ1-5; 9 bases line up with TRBD1. The V gene end was trimmed by 4 bases and the J gene end by 11 bases; junction bases not matched to a gene: 21. The CDR3 has 17 residues. Germline values: CDR1 GTSNPN, CDR2 SVGIG (reference sequence). DNA for the CDR3: TGTGCCTGGACGGGCGGGCGAGGGGACAGGGAGTCTTGGGCCCAGCATTTT. This translates into CAWTGGRGDRESWAQHF.

This clone was found a few times. The rearrangement joins TRBV9 to TRBJ1-1; no firm D call. The CDR3 sequence is 14 residues long. The germline gives CDR1 SGDLS, CDR2 YYNGEE. Trimming cost V 0 bases and J 3 bases, with 9 bases left between them. The CDR3 DNA reads TGTGCCAGCAGCGTAGAGCCCGGGGACACTGAAGCTTTCTTT. It codes for CASSVEPGDTEAFF.

The rearrangement joins TRBV28 to TRBJ2-7; 9 bases are a match to TRBD1. The junction had 5 bases not matched to a gene; V was cut back by 3 bases and J by 5 bases. The CDR3 loop spans 14 amino acids. Germline V gene data show CDR1 as MDHEN and CDR2 as SYDVKM. The CDR3 region is CASSFRNRGHEQYF. Here the CDR3 DNA reads TGTGCCAGCAGTTTCCGAAACAGGGGGCACGAGCAGTACTTC.

This clone has more than one count but fewer than ten. An end of the junction differs from the germline gene, which may be a read error. V gene TRBV7-9 combines with J gene TRBJ2-1, with D maybe TRBD1 (6 bases). Germline loops: CDR1 SEHNR, CDR2 FQNEAQ (reference sequence). The CDR3 has 17 amino acids. In DNA form, the CDR3 reads TGTGCCAGCAGCCCTAGGGGTCTGGGGGCAGTCCCAAATGCGCAGTTCTTC. It translates to CASSPRGLGAVPNAQFF.

The chain couples TRBV21-1 to TRBJ2-7; TRBD2 is the table's D call and was not checked against the DNA. TRBV21-1 is a pseudogene. The CDR3 spans 16 residues. CDR3 amino acids: CASSSNPRGGVYEQYF. The CDR3 DNA reads TGTGCCAGCAGCAGCAACCCTAGGGGAGGGGTATACGAGCAGTACTTC.

This clone was seen a handful of times. The chain carries TRBV2 and TRBJ2-7; 7 bases are shared with TRBD2. The junction had 8 bases not matched to a gene; V was cut back by 4 bases and J by 5 bases. The germline gives CDR1 SNHLY, CDR2 FYNNEI. This CDR3 comprises 14 residues. CDR3: CASSGQGLRNEQYF. CDR3 sequence (DNA): TGTGCCAGCAGTGGCCAGGGACTACGGAACGAGCAGTACTTC.